The clone carrying this T cell receptor beta chain was seen a handful of times. No antigen is known for it. The source of the sample is a study of T cells after yellow fever vaccination. General study findings and limits: Of the clonotypes, a small share occurred in both CD4 and CD8 compartments. One caveat is that FACS-sorted repertoires could contain abundant clonotypes contaminating from the bulk population. A large majority of primary-vaccination clones showed up again after the booster (about 96% CD4, almost 90% CD8).

The TCR cDNA carried a universal primer site and UMIs from 5'RACE template switching. TCRdb independently ran MiXCR on the 5' RACE reads; one entry per CDR3 protein. In the table there are about 320,000 distinct CDR3 sequences, 3.5% to 4.5% of which are singletons. Per the germline V gene, CDR1 is DFQATT and CDR2 is SNEGSKA (reference sequence). This CDR3 is 17 amino acids long. Trimming cost V 0 bases and J 0 bases; bases outside gene matches: 8. This sequence joins TRBV20-1 and TRBJ2-1; 7 bases map to TRBD1. This sequence was found in a man aged 18 to 29 who received the YFV17D yellow fever vaccine. This specimen consisted of PBMCs, obtained 15 days after the yellow fever booster vaccination. The CDR3 coding sequence is TGCAGTGCTAGAGATCCCCGACAGGGAAGCTCCTACAATGAGCAGTTCTTC. This codes for CSARDPRQGSSYNEQFF.